The rows below give T cell receptor beta chains drawn from one sample of a study of T cell responses to AZD1222 COVID-19 vaccine. TCRdb keeps only in-frame clones here, not all; method: immunoSEQ multiplex PCR. The data hold about 95,000 clones, with 85% to 90% observed a single time. Material: peripheral blood, obtained on day 0 of AZD1222 vaccination. The receptors here all came from an adult in good health. The CDR3 runs from the conserved cysteine through the conserved F or W. The order of the fields is J gene, CDR3 length, clone size, V gene, D gene, CDR3 DNA, CDR3 protein. D genes are given only for firm matches. Clone size is given for some rows only: seen once, a few or many times, or a class if the clone is expanded.

J gene: TRBJ2-2; CDR3 length: 12; clone size: NA; V gene: TRBV5-4; D gene: NA; CDR3 DNA: TGTGCCAGCAGCCTAGACACCGGGGAGCTGTTTTTT; CDR3 protein: CASSLDTGELFF
J gene: TRBJ1-2; CDR3 length: 13; clone size: once; V gene: TRBV28; D gene: TRBD1; CDR3 DNA: TGTGCCAGCAGGAGGGACAGCCCCTATGGCTACACCTTC; CDR3 protein: CASRRDSPYGYTF
J gene: TRBJ2-3; CDR3 length: 11; clone size: NA; V gene: TRBV10-3; D gene: NA; CDR3 DNA: TGTGCCATCAGTGATGGAGATACGCAGTATTTT; CDR3 protein: CAISDGDTQYF
J gene: TRBJ2-7; CDR3 length: 14; clone size: NA; V gene: TRBV6-2/TRBV6-3; D gene: NA; CDR3 DNA: TGTGCCAGCAGTTACCGGGCCCAGGGAGACGAGCAGTACTTC; CDR3 protein: CASSYRAQGDEQYF
J gene: TRBJ1-2; CDR3 length: 15; clone size: NA; V gene: TRBV7-2; D gene: NA; CDR3 DNA: TGTGCCAGCAGCTTAGCCGACCCGAGTTGGGGGGGCTACACCTTC; CDR3 protein: CASSLADPSWGGYTF
J gene: TRBJ2-3; CDR3 length: 15; clone size: NA; V gene: TRBV5-1; D gene: NA; CDR3 DNA: TGCGCCAGCAGCAGGGTGGGGGGGGGCGAAGATACGCAGTATTTT; CDR3 protein: CASSRVGGGEDTQYF
J gene: TRBJ2-4; CDR3 length: 15; clone size: NA; V gene: TRBV18; D gene: NA; CDR3 DNA: TGTGCCAGCTCACCCGGACGGGGGGCAAATTCAAATCAGTACTTC; CDR3 protein: CASSPGRGANSNQYF
J gene: TRBJ2-7; CDR3 length: 17; clone size: NA; V gene: TRBV23-1; D gene: NA; CDR3 DNA: TGCGCCAGCAGTCAAACACTTGGACTTCCAGTTGCCTACGAGCAGTACTTC; CDR3 protein: CASSQTLGLPVAYEQYF
J gene: TRBJ2-5; CDR3 length: 16; clone size: NA; V gene: TRBV6-1; D gene: TRBD2; CDR3 DNA: TGTGCCAGCAGTGTTACCCCAGCGGGGGGGGCAGAGACCCAGTACTTC; CDR3 protein: CASSVTPAGGAETQYF
J gene: TRBJ1-1; CDR3 length: 11; clone size: once; V gene: TRBV27; D gene: NA; CDR3 DNA: TGTGCCAGCAGAAGAGGACAGGAAGCTTTCTTT; CDR3 protein: CASRRGQEAFF
J gene: TRBJ1-5; CDR3 length: 15; clone size: NA; V gene: TRBV10-2; D gene: NA; CDR3 DNA: TGCGCCAGCAGGGAGGGCATTTATAGCAATCAGCCCCAGCATTTT; CDR3 protein: CASREGIYSNQPQHF
J gene: TRBJ1-4; CDR3 length: 16; clone size: NA; V gene: TRBV3-1/TRBV3-2; D gene: TRBD1; CDR3 DNA: TGTGCCAGCAGCCAAGATCCGTACGGGACAGGGGAGAAACTGTTTTTT; CDR3 protein: CASSQDPYGTGEKLFF
J gene: TRBJ2-1; CDR3 length: 16; clone size: NA; V gene: TRBV11-2; D gene: TRBD2; CDR3 DNA: TGTGCCAGCAGCTTAGTACCGTTAGCGGGACTGAATGAGCAGTTCTTC; CDR3 protein: CASSLVPLAGLNEQFF
J gene: TRBJ2-7; CDR3 length: 14; clone size: NA; V gene: TRBV5-1; D gene: NA; CDR3 DNA: TGCGCCAGCAGCTTAGGCCAGGGTCCCTACGAGCAGTACTTC; CDR3 protein: CASSLGQGPYEQYF
J gene: TRBJ1-5; CDR3 length: 15; clone size: NA; V gene: TRBV6-5; D gene: NA; CDR3 DNA: TGTGCCAGCGGCACCCACTATTTAAGCAATCAGCCCCAGCATTTT; CDR3 protein: CASGTHYLSNQPQHF
J gene: TRBJ2-1; CDR3 length: 19; clone size: NA; V gene: TRBV20-1; D gene: TRBD1; CDR3 DNA: TGCAGTGCTAGTAGGACAGGGGGCAAATCCCGCACTTTCTACAATGAGCAGTTCTTC; CDR3 protein: CSASRTGGKSRTFYNEQFF
J gene: TRBJ1-5; CDR3 length: 12; clone size: once; V gene: TRBV12-3/TRBV12-4; D gene: NA; CDR3 DNA: TGTGCCAGCACCATAGGCAATCAGCCCCAGCATTTT; CDR3 protein: CASTIGNQPQHF
J gene: TRBJ2-2; CDR3 length: 13; clone size: NA; V gene: TRBV13; D gene: NA; CDR3 DNA: TGTGCCAGCAGCTTAACTCTAGCCGGGGAGCTGTTTTTT; CDR3 protein: CASSLTLAGELFF
J gene: TRBJ1-1; CDR3 length: 12; clone size: NA; V gene: TRBV20-1; D gene: NA; CDR3 DNA: TGCAGTGCTAGTCGCCGGGACACTGAAGCTTTCTTT; CDR3 protein: CSASRRDTEAFF
J gene: TRBJ2-1; CDR3 length: 13; clone size: NA; V gene: TRBV11-3; D gene: TRBD2; CDR3 DNA: TGTGCCAGCAGCTTAGATTGGACTAGCGGGCAGTTCTTC; CDR3 protein: CASSLDWTSGQFF
J gene: TRBJ1-2; CDR3 length: 14; clone size: NA; V gene: TRBV6-1; D gene: TRBD1; CDR3 DNA: TGTGCCAGCAGTGAATCGGGACAGCAACCCCCTCGCACCTTC; CDR3 protein: CASSESGQQPPRTF
J gene: TRBJ1-2; CDR3 length: 14; clone size: NA; V gene: TRBV3-1/TRBV3-2; D gene: NA; CDR3 DNA: TGTGCCAGCAGCCAACGGGGACCGTCCTATGGCTACACCTTC; CDR3 protein: CASSQRGPSYGYTF
J gene: TRBJ1-4; CDR3 length: 12; clone size: NA; V gene: TRBV2; D gene: TRBD1; CDR3 DNA: TGTGCCAGCAGTCTGGACAGGGAAAAACTGTTTTTT; CDR3 protein: CASSLDREKLFF
J gene: TRBJ1-1; CDR3 length: 10; clone size: NA; V gene: TRBV30; D gene: NA; CDR3 DNA: TGTGCCTGGAGTCAAACTGAAGCTTTCTTT; CDR3 protein: CAWSQTEAFF
J gene: TRBJ1-6; CDR3 length: 14; clone size: NA; V gene: TRBV6-2/TRBV6-3; D gene: NA; CDR3 DNA: TGTGCCAGCAGTTACGGGGAGGGTGGTTCACCCCTCCACTTT; CDR3 protein: CASSYGEGGSPLHF
J gene: TRBJ1-5; CDR3 length: 16; clone size: NA; V gene: TRBV23-1; D gene: NA; CDR3 DNA: TGCGCCAGCAGTCAGTACAGGTTAAATAGCAATCAGCCCCAGCATTTT; CDR3 protein: CASSQYRLNSNQPQHF
J gene: TRBJ1-6; CDR3 length: 15; clone size: NA; V gene: TRBV5-1; D gene: NA; CDR3 DNA: TGCGCCAGCAGCTTAAACAGGGCCTATAATTCACCCCTCCACTTT; CDR3 protein: CASSLNRAYNSPLHF
J gene: TRBJ2-1; CDR3 length: 14; clone size: NA; V gene: TRBV7-2; D gene: NA; CDR3 DNA: TGTGCCGGCTCACCAGGGACGGCCTACAATGAGCAGTTCTTC; CDR3 protein: CAGSPGTAYNEQFF
J gene: TRBJ2-7; CDR3 length: 16; clone size: NA; V gene: TRBV15; D gene: TRBD1; CDR3 DNA: TGTGCCACCAGCACCCGAATCGGGACAGGGGGCTACGAGCAGTACTTC; CDR3 protein: CATSTRIGTGGYEQYF
J gene: TRBJ1-2; CDR3 length: 13; clone size: NA; V gene: TRBV28; D gene: NA; CDR3 DNA: TGTGCCGTGCTTTCCGGTCAGGGCTATGGCTACACCTTC; CDR3 protein: CAVLSGQGYGYTF
J gene: TRBJ1-1; CDR3 length: 13; clone size: NA; V gene: TRBV11-3; D gene: NA; CDR3 DNA: TGTGCCAGCAGCGCGAGGACAGTCACTGAAGCTTTCTTT; CDR3 protein: CASSARTVTEAFF
J gene: TRBJ2-1; CDR3 length: 16; clone size: NA; V gene: TRBV6-5; D gene: NA; CDR3 DNA: TGTGCCAGCAGTTACTCGATTGACCCCCGTGGAAATGAGCAGTTCTTC; CDR3 protein: CASSYSIDPRGNEQFF
J gene: TRBJ1-5; CDR3 length: 14; clone size: NA; V gene: TRBV28; D gene: TRBD1; CDR3 DNA: TGTGCCAGCAGTTTAGGACAGGGGGCGCAGCCCCAGCATTTT; CDR3 protein: CASSLGQGAQPQHF
J gene: TRBJ2-1; CDR3 length: 14; clone size: NA; V gene: TRBV11-2; D gene: NA; CDR3 DNA: TGTGCCAGCAGCTCAGATCAGGGGTACAATGAGCAGTTCTTC; CDR3 protein: CASSSDQGYNEQFF
J gene: TRBJ2-2; CDR3 length: 15; clone size: NA; V gene: TRBV3-1/TRBV3-2; D gene: TRBD1; CDR3 DNA: TGTGCCAGCAGCCCGGGACAGGGATGGACCGGGGAGCTGTTTTTT; CDR3 protein: CASSPGQGWTGELFF
J gene: TRBJ1-2; CDR3 length: 16; clone size: NA; V gene: TRBV7-9; D gene: TRBD1; CDR3 DNA: TGTGCCAGCAGCTTTGACAGGGGGCAAGACGGCCTAGGCTACACCTTC; CDR3 protein: CASSFDRGQDGLGYTF
J gene: TRBJ2-3; CDR3 length: 13; clone size: NA; V gene: TRBV7-8; D gene: NA; CDR3 DNA: TGTGCCATCACAACGACGGGTTCAGATACGCAGTATTTT; CDR3 protein: CAITTTGSDTQYF